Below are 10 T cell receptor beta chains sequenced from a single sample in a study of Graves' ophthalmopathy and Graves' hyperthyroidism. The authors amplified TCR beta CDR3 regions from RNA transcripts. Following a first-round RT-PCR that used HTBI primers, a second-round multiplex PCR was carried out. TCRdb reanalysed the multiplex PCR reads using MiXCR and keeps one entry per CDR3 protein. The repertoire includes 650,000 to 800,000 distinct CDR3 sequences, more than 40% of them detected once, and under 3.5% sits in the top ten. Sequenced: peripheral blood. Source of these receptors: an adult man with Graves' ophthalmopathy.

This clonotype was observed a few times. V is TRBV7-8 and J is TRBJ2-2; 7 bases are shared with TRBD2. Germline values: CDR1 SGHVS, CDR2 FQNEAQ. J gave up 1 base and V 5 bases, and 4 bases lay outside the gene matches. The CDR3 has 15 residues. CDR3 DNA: TGTGCCAGCAGCGCCGGGGGGTTGAACACCGGGGAGCTGTTTTTT. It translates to CASSAGGLNTGELFF.

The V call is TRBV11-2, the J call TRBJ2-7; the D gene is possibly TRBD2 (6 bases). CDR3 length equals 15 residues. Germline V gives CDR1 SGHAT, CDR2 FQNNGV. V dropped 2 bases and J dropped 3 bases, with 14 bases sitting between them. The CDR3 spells CASSLHGGEIYEQYF. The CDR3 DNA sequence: TGTGCCAGCAGCTTACATGGCGGGGAAATCTACGAGCAGTACTTC. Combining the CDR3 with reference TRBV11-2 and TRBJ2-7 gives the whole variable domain EAGVAQSPRYKIIEKRQSVAFWCNPISGHATLYWYQQILGQGPKLLIQFQNNGVVDDSQLPKDRFSAERLKGVDSTLKIQPAKLEDSAVYLCASSLHGGEIYEQYFGPGTRLTVT.

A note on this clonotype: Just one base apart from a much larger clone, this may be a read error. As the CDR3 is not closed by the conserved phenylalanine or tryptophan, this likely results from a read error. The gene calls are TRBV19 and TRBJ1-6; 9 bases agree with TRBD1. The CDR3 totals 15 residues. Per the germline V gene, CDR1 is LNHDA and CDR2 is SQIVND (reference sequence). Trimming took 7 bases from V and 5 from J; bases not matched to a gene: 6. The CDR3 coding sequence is TGTGCCAGTACTTACGACAGGGGGGATAATTCACCCCTCCACCTT. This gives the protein CASTYDRGDNSPLHL.

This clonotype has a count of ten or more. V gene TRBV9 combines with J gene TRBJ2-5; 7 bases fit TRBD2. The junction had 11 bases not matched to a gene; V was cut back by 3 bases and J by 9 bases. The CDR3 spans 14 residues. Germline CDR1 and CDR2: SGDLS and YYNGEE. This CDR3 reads CASSGGPGGQAQYF. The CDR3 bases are TGTGCCAGCAGCGGGGGACCGGGAGGCCAGGCCCAGTACTTC.

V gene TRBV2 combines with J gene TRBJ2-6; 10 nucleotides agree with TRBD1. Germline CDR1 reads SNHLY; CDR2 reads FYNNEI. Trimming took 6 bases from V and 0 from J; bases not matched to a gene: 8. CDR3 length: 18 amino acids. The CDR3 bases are TGTGCCAGCAGGGTCCAGGGACAGGGGACCTCTGGGGCCAACGTCCTGACTTTC. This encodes CASRVQGQGTSGANVLTF.

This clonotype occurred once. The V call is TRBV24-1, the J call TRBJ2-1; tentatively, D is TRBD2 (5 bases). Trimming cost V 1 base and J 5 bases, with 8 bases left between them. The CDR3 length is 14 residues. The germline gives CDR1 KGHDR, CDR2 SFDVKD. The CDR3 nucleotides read TGTGCCACCAGTGATTTCGCCGGGAACAATGAGCAGTTCTTC. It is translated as CATSDFAGNNEQFF.

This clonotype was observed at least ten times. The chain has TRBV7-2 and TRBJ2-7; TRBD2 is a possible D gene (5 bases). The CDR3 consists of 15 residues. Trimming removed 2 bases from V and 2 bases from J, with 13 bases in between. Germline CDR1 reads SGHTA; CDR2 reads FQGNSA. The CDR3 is CASSLPRRGTYEQYF. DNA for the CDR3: TGTGCCAGCAGCTTACCCCGCCGGGGAACCTACGAGCAGTACTTC.

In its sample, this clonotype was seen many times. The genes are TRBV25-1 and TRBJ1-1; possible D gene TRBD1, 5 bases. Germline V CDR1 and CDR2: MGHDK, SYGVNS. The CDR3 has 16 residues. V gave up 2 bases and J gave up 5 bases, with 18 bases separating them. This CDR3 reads CASSEITGQGITEAFF. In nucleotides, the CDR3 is TGTGCCAGCAGTGAAATAACGGGGCAGGGAATTACTGAAGCTTTCTTT.

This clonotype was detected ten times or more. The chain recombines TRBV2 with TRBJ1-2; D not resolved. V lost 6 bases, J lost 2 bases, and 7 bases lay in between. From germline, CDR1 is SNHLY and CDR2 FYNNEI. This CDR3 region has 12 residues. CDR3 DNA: TGTGCCAGCAGCAGTCGAAACTATGGCTACACCTTC. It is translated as CASSSRNYGYTF.

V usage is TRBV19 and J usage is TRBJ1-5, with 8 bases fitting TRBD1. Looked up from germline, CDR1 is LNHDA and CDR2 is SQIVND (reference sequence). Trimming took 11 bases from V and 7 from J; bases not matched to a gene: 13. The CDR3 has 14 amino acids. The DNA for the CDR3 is TGTGCCTGGAGTGCAGGGACAGGATGGCAGCCCCAGCATTTT. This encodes CAWSAGTGWQPQHF.